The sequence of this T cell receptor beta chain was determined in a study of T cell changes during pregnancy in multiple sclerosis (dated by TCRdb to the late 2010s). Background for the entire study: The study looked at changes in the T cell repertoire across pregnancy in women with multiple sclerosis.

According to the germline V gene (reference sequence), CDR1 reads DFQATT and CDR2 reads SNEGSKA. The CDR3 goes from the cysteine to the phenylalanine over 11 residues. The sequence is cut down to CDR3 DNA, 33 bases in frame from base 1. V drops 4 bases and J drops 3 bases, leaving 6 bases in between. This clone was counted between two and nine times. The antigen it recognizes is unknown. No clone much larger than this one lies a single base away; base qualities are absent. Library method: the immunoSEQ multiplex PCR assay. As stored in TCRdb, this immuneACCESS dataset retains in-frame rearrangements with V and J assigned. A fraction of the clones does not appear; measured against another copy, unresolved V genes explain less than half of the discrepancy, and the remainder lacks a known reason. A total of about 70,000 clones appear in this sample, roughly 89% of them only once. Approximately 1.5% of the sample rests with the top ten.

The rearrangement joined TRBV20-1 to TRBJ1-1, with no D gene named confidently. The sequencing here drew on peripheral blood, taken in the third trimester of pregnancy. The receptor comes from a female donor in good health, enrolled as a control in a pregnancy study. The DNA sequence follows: TGCAGTGCTAACCGGGACACTGAAGCTTTCTTT. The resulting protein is CSANRDTEAFF.